This record covers a single T cell receptor beta chain. This receptor's antigen is unknown. No base-level quality is on record; no much larger clone is a single base apart. CD8 naive samples were obtained by positive selection for CCR7 among CD45RO-negative cells, yielding a CD45RA+CCR7+ population from which TemRA cells were excluded. Donors were healthy HIV-negative adults with no recently reported acute infections or vaccinations. Every donor was a Caucasian adult living in Nashville, Tennessee, USA. After blood collection by leukapheresis, PBMCs were isolated using Ficoll-Histopaque density gradient centrifugation and then cryopreserved in the vapor phase of liquid nitrogen. Purity and quantity of every magnetically sorted T cell population were checked by analytical flow cytometry. From each sorted fraction, genomic DNA was isolated and quantified by UV absorbance on a Nanodrop 2000c. The source of the sample is a study of shared clonotypes between healthy human individuals (dated by TCRdb to about 2020). Turning to the overall study: The cohort comprised a couple of women and three men aged 18 to 49 years. To estimate repertoire size and how much clonotypes are shared between individuals, the study performed deep sequencing of blood TCR repertoires from roughly five healthy adults. To increase sequencing depth and limit assay-specific biases, different laboratories used diverse techniques to prepare libraries and sequence TCR repertoires. For each donor, CD4 naive and CD4 memory were each run on three plates, CD8 naive on two plates, and CD8 memory on one plate. Per donor, leukapheresis produced somewhere between about 0.94 and 10 billion PBMCs. The investigation overall reported the following: Clonotypes shared by all four sorted-subset donors showed higher generation probabilities than non-shared clonotypes. Incomplete sequencing was indicated by rarefaction of sorted-subset datasets, despite the large sequencing depth. Larger estimated clonotype richness was generally found for naive subsets than for memory subsets. About 4.5% of naive CD4, 3.5% of naive CD8, 2.3% of memory CD4, and 0.35% to 0.4% of memory CD8 clonotypes were shared across a handful of donors. Because the study included only a small number of donors, the genetic and exposure-history diversity represented was limited. Pairwise subsampling led to the expectation that sequencing depth would affect the degree of clonotype sharing among donors. Only blood was sampled, and tissue TCR repertoires likely differ from those in blood.

TCR CDR3 regions were amplified from genomic DNA by multiplex PCR using the deep immunoSEQ assay. Extracted genomic DNA from each cell subset was distributed evenly across all wells of several immunoSEQ 96-well plates, and each plate was treated as a replicate. For sorted subsets, each replicate PCR was loaded with roughly 200 ng genomic DNA, equivalent to 30,000 to 35,000 T cell genomes. Purified libraries were measured with a Qubit 3.0 fluorometer, size-checked on a Bioanalyzer 2100, and measured again with the KAPA Library Quantification kit. Every immunoSEQ 96-well plate was sequenced on a dedicated single-read 150-cycle Illumina NextSeq 550 flow cell. The study's own analysis went as follows. Because only junctional sequences without quality scores were contained in the immunoSEQ output, filtering matching that applied to full-length reads could not be performed. Sequences were annotated with PyIR, a Python wrapper for IgBLAST v1.9, using IMGT germline references to assign V/J genes and CDR3. Any read was removed if the V/J assignment was weak (E-value above 1e-6), the CDR3 was missing, or the read contained stop codons, out-of-frame junctions, or ambiguous translated residues. V3J clonotypes were defined as sequences sharing an identical inferred V gene, J gene, and CDR3 amino acid sequence. Percentage overlap between repertoires was calculated by dividing the number of shared unique clonotypes by the size of the smaller repertoire. Repertoire richness was assessed with RTK rarefaction, the Chao1 estimator, and Recon v2.1 estimates of unobserved clonotypes. For all TCRbeta clonotypes obtained by the gDNA method from four donors, generation probabilities were computed with OLGA. TCRdb stores this immuneACCESS table with in-frame sequences only. Part of the clones is absent; in the studies checked, under half of the shortfall reflects unresolved V genes, and no reason is known for the rest. V, J and clone size derive from that table, while D and trimming were established from the DNA sequence. This sample comprises millions of clones, approximately 94% of them detected only once. In total, the top ten clones hold under 2% of the sample.

The origin of this receptor is a man aged 18 to 30 in good health. Some clones in this sample may be carry-over from other donors' samples. The sample taken for sequencing was naive CD8+ T cells from PBMCs. Reading the label with the study, this specimen's cell subset or site is: CD45RA+CCR7+.

The CDR3 here reads CSVEVARGHSYGYTF. The nucleotides read TGCAGCGTTGAAGTTGCCAGGGGGCATTCCTATGGCTACACCTTC. The chain joins TRBV29-1 to TRBJ1-2; 8 junctional bases match TRBD1. The V end gives up 1 base and the J end 4 bases, leaving 8 bases in the junction not matched to a gene. Its CDR3 holds 15 amino acids, cysteine through phenylalanine. The kept DNA is CDR3 alone, 45 bases in frame from the first base. The germline V gene specifies SQVTM as CDR1 and ANQGSEA as CDR2.